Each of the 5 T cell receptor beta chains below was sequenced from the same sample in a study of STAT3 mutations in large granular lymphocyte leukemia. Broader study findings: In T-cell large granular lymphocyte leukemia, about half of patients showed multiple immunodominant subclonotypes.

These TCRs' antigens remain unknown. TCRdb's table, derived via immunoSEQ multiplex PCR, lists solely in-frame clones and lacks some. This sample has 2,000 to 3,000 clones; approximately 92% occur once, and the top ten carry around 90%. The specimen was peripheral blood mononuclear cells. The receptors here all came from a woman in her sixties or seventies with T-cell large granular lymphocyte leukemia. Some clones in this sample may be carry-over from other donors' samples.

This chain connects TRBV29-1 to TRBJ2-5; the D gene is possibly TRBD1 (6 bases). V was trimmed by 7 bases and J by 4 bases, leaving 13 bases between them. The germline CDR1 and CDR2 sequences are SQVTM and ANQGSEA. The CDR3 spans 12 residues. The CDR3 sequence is CSETGISETQYF. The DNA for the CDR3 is TGCAGCGAAACAGGGATTTCAGAGACCCAGTACTTC.

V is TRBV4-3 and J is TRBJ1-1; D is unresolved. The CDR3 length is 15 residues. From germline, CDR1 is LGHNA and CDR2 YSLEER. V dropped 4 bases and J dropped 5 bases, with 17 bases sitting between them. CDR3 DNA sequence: TGCGCCAGCAGCCGCGGCGTCAATACTGAGACTGAAGCTTTCTTT. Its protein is CASSRGVNTETEAFF.

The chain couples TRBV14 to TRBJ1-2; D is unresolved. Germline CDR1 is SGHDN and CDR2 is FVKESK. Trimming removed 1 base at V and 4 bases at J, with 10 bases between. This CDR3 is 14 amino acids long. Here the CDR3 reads CASSQGQNLYGYTF. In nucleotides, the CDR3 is TGTGCCAGCAGCCAAGGACAAAACCTCTATGGCTACACCTTC.

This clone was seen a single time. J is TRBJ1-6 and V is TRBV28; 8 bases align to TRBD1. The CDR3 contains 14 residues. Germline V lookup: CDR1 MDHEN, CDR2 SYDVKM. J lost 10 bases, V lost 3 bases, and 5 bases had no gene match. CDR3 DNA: TGTGCCAGCAGTTTCGTACAGGGGGTATCACCCCTCCACTTT. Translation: CASSFVQGVSPLHF.

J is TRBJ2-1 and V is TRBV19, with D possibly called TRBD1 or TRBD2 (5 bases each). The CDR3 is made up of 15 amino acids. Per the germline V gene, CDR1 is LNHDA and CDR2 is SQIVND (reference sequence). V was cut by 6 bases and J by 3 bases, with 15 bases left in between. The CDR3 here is CASSFRDAGYNEQFF. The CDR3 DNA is TGTGCCAGTAGCTTCCGGGACGCCGGCTACAATGAGCAGTTCTTC.